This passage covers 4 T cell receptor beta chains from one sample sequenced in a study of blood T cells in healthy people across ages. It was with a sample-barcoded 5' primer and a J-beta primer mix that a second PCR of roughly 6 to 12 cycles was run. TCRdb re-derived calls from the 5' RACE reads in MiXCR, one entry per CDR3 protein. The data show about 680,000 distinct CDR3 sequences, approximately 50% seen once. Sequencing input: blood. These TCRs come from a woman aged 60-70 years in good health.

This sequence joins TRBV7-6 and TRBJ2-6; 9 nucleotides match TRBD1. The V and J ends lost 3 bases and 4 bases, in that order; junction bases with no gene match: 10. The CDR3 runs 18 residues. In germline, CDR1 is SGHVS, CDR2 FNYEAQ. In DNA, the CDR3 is TGTGCCAGCAGCTTCCGGGACAGGGATTTCTCGGGGGCCAACGTCCTGACTTTC. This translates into CASSFRDRDFSGANVLTF.

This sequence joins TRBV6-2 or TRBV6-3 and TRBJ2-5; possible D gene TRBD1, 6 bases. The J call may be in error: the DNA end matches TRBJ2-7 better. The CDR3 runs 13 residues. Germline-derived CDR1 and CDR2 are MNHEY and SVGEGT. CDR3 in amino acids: CASSYYRAHEQYF. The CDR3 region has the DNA TGTGCCAGCAGTTACTACAGGGCCCACGAGCAGTACTTC.

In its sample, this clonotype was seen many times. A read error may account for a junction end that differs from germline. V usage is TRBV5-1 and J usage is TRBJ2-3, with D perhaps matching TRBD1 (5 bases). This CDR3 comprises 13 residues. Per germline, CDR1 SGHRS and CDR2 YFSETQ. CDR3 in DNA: TGTGCCAGCAGCTTAGGGGGCACAGATACGCAGTATTTT. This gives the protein CASSLGGTDTQYF.

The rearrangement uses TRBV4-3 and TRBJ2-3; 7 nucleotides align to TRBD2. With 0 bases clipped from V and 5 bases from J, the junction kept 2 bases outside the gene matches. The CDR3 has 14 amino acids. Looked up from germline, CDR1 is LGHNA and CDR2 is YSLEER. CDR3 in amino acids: CASSQEGREDTQYF. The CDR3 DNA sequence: TGCGCCAGCAGCCAAGAGGGGAGGGAAGATACGCAGTATTTT.